What follows are 9 T cell receptor beta chains derived from one specimen sequenced in a study of blood T cells in healthy people across ages. Then a second PCR, running roughly 7 to 11 cycles, was carried out with a sample-barcoded 5' primer and a J-beta primer mix. TCRdb independently ran MiXCR on the 5' RACE reads; one entry per CDR3 protein. The table records about 680,000 distinct CDR3 sequences, around 49% of them present only once. Sequenced: blood. The receptors come from a woman aged 55-69 years in good health.

The chain has TRBV28 and TRBJ2-6; weak D call: TRBD1 (6 bases). V was clipped by 3 bases and J by 2 bases, with 23 bases between them. Germline assignment: CDR1 MDHEN and CDR2 SYDVKM. This CDR3 is built from 20 residues. CDR3 sequence (DNA): TGTGCCAGCAGTTTTGAGACAGGCAGCAACCGAAGGACTGGGGCCAACGTCCTGACTTTC. The encoded protein is CASSFETGSNRRTGANVLTF.

This clonotype was observed many times. The chain couples TRBV20-1 to TRBJ2-7; D may be TRBD1 (6 bases). Deletions cut 1 base from V and 1 base from J, with 11 bases between. CDR1 DFQATT and CDR2 SNEGSKA come from the germline V gene (reference sequence). This CDR3 is built from 14 residues. DNA for the CDR3: TGCAGTGCTAGAGCCCCGCAGGGGTCCTACGAGCAGTACTTC. Its translation: CSARAPQGSYEQYF.

This chain connects TRBV20-1 to TRBJ2-4; 8 bases match TRBD1. Unmatched junction bases numbered 6, after V lost 7 bases and J lost 1 base. There are 14 residues in the CDR3. Germline-derived CDR1 and CDR2 are DFQATT and SNEGSKA (reference sequence). CDR3 sequence (DNA): TGCAGTGGCCAGGGGGCTGGGGCCAAAAACATTCAGTACTTC. This gives the protein CSGQGAGAKNIQYF.

The table lists this clonotype with a few counts. The chain employs TRBV6-5 and TRBJ2-4, with TRBD2 identical over 9 bases. V shed 9 bases, J shed 3 bases, and the junction held 6 bases outside the gene matches. Germline V gives CDR1 MNHEY, CDR2 SVGAGI. The CDR3 consists of 14 residues. In DNA form, the CDR3 reads TGTGCCAGTAGCGGGAGTCGCGGCAAAAACATTCAGTACTTC. The encoded protein is CASSGSRGKNIQYF.

For the CDR3, the DNA is TGTGCCAGCAGCCAAGCGCGTACAGGGTTTGAAAAACTGTTTTTT. It codes for CASSQARTGFEKLFF. This sequence joins TRBV3-1 and TRBJ1-4, with D possibly TRBD1 on 6 matching bases. V dropped 1 base and J dropped 7 bases, with 13 bases sitting between them. This CDR3 spans 15 amino acids. Germline lookup yields CDR1 LGHDT and CDR2 YNNKEL (reference sequence).

The chain recombines TRBV5-1 with TRBJ2-5, with D possibly TRBD1 on 6 matching bases. Trimming left V 0 bases short and J 1 base short, with 19 bases between. CDR1 is SGHRS, CDR2 YFSETQ, per germline. There are 18 residues in the CDR3. The CDR3 protein is CASSLGFTGSLSQETQYF. For the CDR3, the DNA is TGCGCCAGCAGCTTGGGTTTCACAGGGTCCCTCTCCCAAGAGACCCAGTACTTC.

This clonotype was seen ten or more times. The CDR3 DNA is TGTGCCAGCAGCCCAAATCAGGGGAAAATGGAGACCCAGTACTTC. Translating it yields CASSPNQGKMETQYF. V is TRBV7-2 and J is TRBJ2-5; a possible D gene is TRBD1 (6 bases). Germline CDR1 reads SGHTA; CDR2 reads FQGNSA. CDR3 size: 15 residues. The V end was cut by 5 bases, the J end by 5 bases, with 18 bases between. Complete variable domain (other parts from reference TRBV7-2 and TRBJ2-5): GAGVSQSPSNKVTEKGKDVELRCDPISGHTALYWYRQSLGQGLEFLIYFQGNSAPDKSGLPSDRFSAERTGGSVSTLTIQRTQQEDSAVYLCASSPNQGKMETQYFGPGTRLLVL.

The rearrangement links TRBV9 to TRBJ1-2; TRBD1 aligns across 7 bases. V was clipped by 0 bases and J by 8 bases; unmatched bases: 4. This CDR3 comprises 13 residues. Per the germline V gene, CDR1 is SGDLS and CDR2 is YYNGEE. The DNA of the CDR3 is TGTGCCAGCAGCGTAGGGGGACAGTTGGGCTACACCTTC. This codes for CASSVGGQLGYTF.

The CDR3: CAISELLSTDTQYF. The CDR3 DNA reads as TGTGCCATCAGTGAGTTACTCAGCACAGATACGCAGTATTTT. This sequence joins TRBV10-3 and TRBJ2-3, with D uncertain. The CDR3 sequence is 14 residues long. From germline, CDR1 is ENHRY and CDR2 SYGVKD. V was cut by 1 base and J by 0 bases, with 5 bases left in between.